Below are 25 T cell receptor beta chains sequenced from a single sample in a study of OX40 agonist ivuxolimab in advanced cancers. Profiling relied on immunoSEQ multiplex PCR, and the TCRdb table lists in-frame clones only, not all of them. The data contain roughly 25,000 clones, over 80% of them singletons. The source was CD4+ or CD8+ T cells sorted from blood, collected in a trial of the OX40 agonist ivuxolimab. The receptor set was obtained from an adult with an advanced solid tumor such as melanoma, head and neck, liver or kidney cancer.

The chain joins TRBV19 to TRBJ1-4; D ambiguous. V lost 5 bases and J 8 bases, leaving 12 bases between the germline ends. Looked up from germline, CDR1 is LNHDA and CDR2 is SQIVND (reference sequence). The CDR3 has 13 amino acids. CDR3: CASSGQVEEKLFF. The CDR3 DNA reads as TGTGCCAGTAGTGGGCAGGTAGAAGAAAAACTGTTTTTT.

The V and J genes are TRBV5-4 and TRBJ1-2, with a weak D call TRBD1 (5 bases). The CDR3 sequence is 15 residues long. Looked up from germline, CDR1 is SGHNT and CDR2 is YYREEE (reference sequence). V lost 0 bases and J 4 bases, leaving 13 bases between the germline ends. This CDR3 reads CASSLGGGLAYGYTF. CDR3 sequence (DNA): TGTGCCAGCAGCTTGGGTGGGGGTCTTGCCTATGGCTACACCTTC.

This clone was observed once. The chain links TRBV7-9 to TRBJ1-1; 7 bases map to TRBD1. Trimming removed 5 bases from V and 3 bases from J; junction bases left unmatched: 6. The CDR3 consists of 14 residues. Germline lookup yields CDR1 SEHNR and CDR2 FQNEAQ (reference sequence). CDR3 sequence (DNA): TGTGCCAGCAGCAGATGGGACAGCCACACTGAAGCTTTCTTT. Translated, it gives CASSRWDSHTEAFF.

V and J are TRBV18 and TRBJ1-1; the match to TRBD1 covers 7 bases. Germline V lookup: CDR1 KGHSH, CDR2 LQKENI. The CDR3 covers 16 residues. The trim removed 3 bases at V and 2 bases at J, leaving 9 bases unmatched. This chain's CDR3 is CASSPTSGGGNTEAFF. For the CDR3, the DNA is TGTGCCAGCTCACCTACCTCAGGGGGAGGAAACACTGAAGCTTTCTTT.

V gene TRBV11-2 combines with J gene TRBJ2-7; 9 bases are a match to TRBD1. Germline V gene lookup returns CDR1 SGHAT and CDR2 FQNNGV. CDR3 length: 14 amino acids. The trim removed 2 bases at V and 4 bases at J, leaving 3 bases unmatched. As DNA, the CDR3 is TGTGCCAGCAGCTTAAGGGACAGGGTATACGAGCAGTACTTC. Its translation: CASSLRDRVYEQYF.

This chain connects TRBV7-9 to TRBJ2-7, with TRBD2 as a possible D gene (6 bases). Per germline, CDR1 SEHNR and CDR2 FQNEAQ (reference sequence). V lost 2 bases to trimming and J lost 4 bases, with 9 bases between them. CDR3 length: 13 residues. CDR3 DNA: TGTGCCAGCAGCTTACTTCGGGGGTACGAGCAGTACTTC. Translating it yields CASSLLRGYEQYF.

V usage is TRBV6-1 and J usage is TRBJ2-7; possibly TRBD2 for D (6 bases). The germline gives CDR1 MNHNS, CDR2 SASEGT. V lost 3 bases, J lost 4 bases, and 16 bases lay in between. This CDR3 has 15 residues. The CDR3 sequence is CASSDGGTVSYEQYF. In DNA form, the CDR3 reads TGTGCCAGCAGTGACGGGGGTACAGTGAGTTACGAGCAGTACTTC.

The chain employs TRBV18 and TRBJ2-7; 9 bases fit TRBD2. With 6 bases clipped from V and 3 bases from J, the junction kept 3 bases outside the gene matches. The germline V gene encodes CDR1 KGHSH and CDR2 LQKENI. CDR3 length: 13 amino acids. The CDR3 sequence is CASSRGGNYEQYF. The CDR3 coding sequence is TGTGCCAGCTCGCGGGGGGGTAACTACGAGCAGTACTTC.

The chain couples TRBV6-8 to TRBJ2-7; D gene unclear. CDR1 and CDR2 (germline): MNHGY, SAAAGT. The CDR3 has 11 amino acids. The V gene lost 8 bases and the J gene lost 4 bases, with 9 bases spanning the gap. CDR3 in DNA: TGTGCCAGCGGCTCCTTATACGAGCAGTACTTC. Translated, it gives CASGSLYEQYF.

The rearrangement uses TRBV28 and TRBJ2-1; TRBD2 agrees at 8 bases. There are 13 residues in the CDR3. CDR1 is MDHEN and CDR2 is SYDVKM in the germline V gene. J gave up 2 bases and V 11 bases, and 5 bases lay outside the gene matches. The CDR3 DNA follows: TGTGCCGCGGGGGGCTTGCCCTACAATGAGCAGTTCTTC. It yields the protein CAAGGLPYNEQFF.

This clone was counted once. This chain connects TRBV4-1 to TRBJ2-1; 11 nucleotides match TRBD2. The CDR3 has 15 amino acids. The J segment lost 9 bases and the V segment lost 4 bases, leaving 8 bases of the junction unmatched. Germline-derived CDR1 and CDR2 are MGHRA and YSYEKL. CDR3 bases: TGCGCCAGCAGCCTCCTAGCGGGAGGCGGCGGTGAGCAGTTCTTC. It encodes CASSLLAGGGGEQFF.

V gene TRBV20-1 combines with J gene TRBJ1-1; D ambiguous. V lost 3 bases to trimming and J lost 10 bases, with 9 bases between them. The V gene's germline CDR1 is DFQATT and CDR2 SNEGSKA (reference sequence). The CDR3 contains 10 residues. As DNA, the CDR3 is TGCAGTGCTAGTCTGGGCGCAGCTTTCTTT. Amino acid sequence: CSASLGAAFF.

The rearrangement joins TRBV14 to TRBJ2-7, with D possibly TRBD2 on 6 matching bases. This CDR3 has 13 residues. CDR1 is SGHDN and CDR2 is FVKESK in the germline V gene. The V and J ends lost 2 bases and 6 bases respectively, with 11 bases between them. CDR3 protein: CASSQTQGGEQYF. The DNA of the CDR3 is TGTGCCAGCAGCCAAACCCAGGGAGGCGAGCAGTACTTC.

This chain connects TRBV7-2 to TRBJ2-7; 8 bases are shared with TRBD2. CDR1 is SGHTA and CDR2 is FQGNSA in the germline V gene. After removal of 5 bases from V and 7 bases from J, the junction contained 10 bases not matched to a gene. The CDR3 spans 14 residues. The CDR3 here is CASSQTAGVGEQYF. CDR3 nucleotide sequence: TGTGCCAGCAGCCAAACAGCGGGAGTGGGGGAGCAGTACTTC.

This clone has only one observation. The chain combines TRBV15 with TRBJ2-1; 16 positions agree with TRBD2. The germline V gene encodes CDR1 LNHNV and CDR2 YYDKDF (reference sequence). After removal of 0 bases from V and 5 bases from J, the junction contained 4 bases not matched to a gene. CDR3 length equals 18 residues. The CDR3 DNA is TGTGCCACCAGCAGAGATGTGGGACTAGCGGGAGGGGACAATGAGCAGTTCTTC. Amino acid sequence: CATSRDVGLAGGDNEQFF.

The V gene is TRBV5-1, the J gene TRBJ1-1, with 9 bases identical to TRBD1. J was trimmed by 0 bases and V by 0 bases; bases with no gene match: 6. The CDR3 length is 17 residues. Per the germline V gene, CDR1 is SGHRS and CDR2 is YFSETQ. In nucleotides, the CDR3 is TGCGCCAGCAGCTTGGCCGGGACAGGGTTTGTGAACACTGAAGCTTTCTTT. As protein: CASSLAGTGFVNTEAFF.

The rearrangement uses TRBV18 and TRBJ1-5; TRBD1 matches at 7 bases. J gave up 0 bases and V 3 bases, and 8 bases lay outside the gene matches. The germline V gene encodes CDR1 KGHSH and CDR2 LQKENI. The CDR3 has 17 residues. As DNA, the CDR3 is TGTGCCAGCTCACCCACTCCCGGGACAGATAGCAATCAGCCCCAGCATTTT. It codes for CASSPTPGTDSNQPQHF.

CDR3 loop: CAWSVVGGYTF. CDR3 coding DNA: TGTGCCTGGAGTGTGGTGGGAGGCTACACCTTC. The chain links TRBV30 to TRBJ1-2; D unclear. Germline lookup yields CDR1 GTSNPN and CDR2 SVGIG (reference sequence). This CDR3 is 11 amino acids long. V lost 0 bases and J 8 bases, leaving 7 bases between the germline ends.

The V call is TRBV4-1, the J call TRBJ1-1; possibly TRBD1 for D (5 bases). Trimming shortened V by 2 bases and J by 3 bases, and 16 bases separated the two germline ends. This CDR3 comprises 16 residues. Looked up from germline, CDR1 is MGHRA and CDR2 is YSYEKL. CDR3 bases: TGCGCCAGCAGCCAAAAAAGGGCGGGGGTAGACACTGAAGCTTTCTTT. As protein: CASSQKRAGVDTEAFF.

The V gene is TRBV5-1, the J gene TRBJ2-7; 10 nucleotides line up with TRBD1. The J segment lost 2 bases and the V segment lost 2 bases, leaving 7 bases of the junction unmatched. CDR3 length equals 16 residues. CDR1 is SGHRS, CDR2 YFSETQ, per germline. The CDR3 DNA sequence: TGCGCCAGCAGCTTAGGGACAGGGGTCCCTACCTACGAGCAGTACTTC. Translation: CASSLGTGVPTYEQYF.

The rearrangement links TRBV5-6 to TRBJ1-2; D not resolved. Germline V gene sequence: CDR1 SGHDT, CDR2 YYEEEE. Deletions cut 5 bases from V and 3 bases from J, with 17 bases between. The CDR3 has 15 amino acids. CDR3 protein: CASRIPGPQDYGYTF. CDR3 nucleotides: TGTGCCAGCAGGATCCCCGGGCCCCAAGACTATGGCTACACCTTC.

The chain has TRBV28 and TRBJ2-1; D not certain. Germline V gene data show CDR1 as MDHEN and CDR2 as SYDVKM. The V and J ends lost 6 bases and 0 bases respectively, with 9 bases between them. The CDR3 contains 14 residues. Written as DNA, the CDR3 is TGTGCCAGCAGCCGTCAGAGCTCCTACAATGAGCAGTTCTTC. This codes for CASSRQSSYNEQFF.

The rearrangement uses TRBV14 and TRBJ2-7; the D gene is possibly TRBD1 (5 bases). Germline V CDR1 and CDR2: SGHDN, FVKESK. Trimming stripped 3 bases from V and 2 bases from J, with 14 bases between. There are 15 residues in the CDR3. The CDR3 bases are TGTGCCAGCAGCCACTACCAGGGTAGGGCCTACGAGCAGTACTTC. This gives the protein CASSHYQGRAYEQYF.

This chain connects TRBV18 to TRBJ1-1; no clear D gene. The germline V and J ends were trimmed by 3 bases and 3 bases, with 5 bases remaining between them. The CDR3 is 12 residues long. Looked up from germline, CDR1 is KGHSH and CDR2 is LQKENI. The CDR3 reads CASSPIDTEAFF. The CDR3 bases are TGTGCCAGCTCACCTATCGACACTGAAGCTTTCTTT. The full variable domain, its missing parts supplied by reference TRBV18 and TRBJ1-1, is NAGVMQNPRHLVRRRGQEARLRCSPMKGHSHVYWYRQLPEEGLKFMVYLQKENIIDESGMPKERFSAEFPKEGPSILRIQQVVRGDSAAYFCASSPIDTEAFFGQGTRLTVV.

This sequence joins TRBV11-1 and TRBJ2-5; D is undetermined. This CDR3 contains 12 residues. CDR1 and CDR2 from the germline V gene are SGHAT and FQDESV (reference sequence). V was clipped by 5 bases and J by 5 bases, with 9 bases between them. CDR3 loop: CASSPLGETQYF. CDR3 in DNA: TGTGCCAGCAGCCCCTTGGGTGAGACCCAGTACTTC.